A selection of T cell receptor beta chains follows, all from one sample in a study of blood T cell repertoires in COVID-19. Method: immunoSEQ multiplex PCR; TCRdb's copy keeps in-frame clones and lacks some. The sample shows some 130,000 clones, under 95% of them seen only once. Sequenced material: peripheral blood. The receptor source for this set is a man between 60 and 70 years old with COVID-19, enrolled during active disease. Both conserved end residues are part of each CDR3. A D gene is named only where the DNA matches it firmly. Clone size is given for some rows only: seen once, a few or many times, or a class if the clone is expanded.

v_call: TRBV28; d_call: TRBD1; clone_size: NA; j_call: TRBJ1-1; cdr3_aa: CATLRGVNTEAFF; cdr3_nt: TGTGCCACCCTCAGGGGGGTGAACACTGAAGCTTTCTTT
v_call: TRBV18; d_call: TRBD1; clone_size: NA; j_call: TRBJ1-5; cdr3_aa: CASSRDRNSNQPQHF; cdr3_nt: TGTGCCAGCTCACGGGACAGAAATAGCAATCAGCCCCAGCATTTT
v_call: TRBV28; d_call: NA; clone_size: NA; j_call: TRBJ2-7; cdr3_aa: CASTPRDSSYEQYF; cdr3_nt: TGTGCCAGCACTCCGCGGGACAGTTCCTACGAGCAGTACTTC
v_call: TRBV5-4; d_call: NA; clone_size: NA; j_call: TRBJ2-1; cdr3_aa: CASRGPSLDEQFF; cdr3_nt: TGTGCCAGCAGGGGGCCATCCTTAGATGAGCAGTTCTTC
v_call: TRBV20-1; d_call: NA; clone_size: NA; j_call: TRBJ2-5; cdr3_aa: CSASRSSLSNQETQYF; cdr3_nt: TGCAGTGCTAGTAGGTCTAGCCTAAGCAACCAAGAGACCCAGTACTTC
v_call: TRBV14; d_call: NA; clone_size: NA; j_call: TRBJ2-3; cdr3_aa: CASSSGEDTQYF; cdr3_nt: TGTGCCAGCAGCTCAGGGGAAGATACGCAGTATTTT
v_call: TRBV11-1; d_call: NA; clone_size: NA; j_call: TRBJ2-7; cdr3_aa: CASSLEPASTYEQYF; cdr3_nt: TGTGCCAGCAGCTTAGAACCAGCGTCTACCTACGAGCAGTACTTC
v_call: TRBV11-3; d_call: TRBD2; clone_size: few; j_call: TRBJ2-7; cdr3_aa: CASSLGGSSYEQYF; cdr3_nt: TGTGCCAGCAGCTTGGGAGGGTCCTCCTACGAGCAGTACTTC
v_call: TRBV11-3; d_call: NA; clone_size: NA; j_call: TRBJ1-1; cdr3_aa: CASSLDGKGGMNTEAFF; cdr3_nt: TGTGCCAGCAGCTTAGATGGGAAGGGCGGGATGAACACTGAAGCTTTCTTT
v_call: TRBV18; d_call: NA; clone_size: NA; j_call: TRBJ2-7; cdr3_aa: CASSPVGRAYEQYF; cdr3_nt: TGTGCCAGCTCACCCGTGGGGAGAGCCTACGAGCAGTACTTC
v_call: TRBV12-3/TRBV12-4; d_call: NA; clone_size: NA; j_call: TRBJ2-3; cdr3_aa: CASSLTQSGTQYF; cdr3_nt: TGTGCCAGCAGTTTAACACAGAGCGGTACGCAGTATTTT
v_call: TRBV5-6; d_call: NA; clone_size: NA; j_call: TRBJ1-2; cdr3_aa: CASFYRAGGAYGYTF; cdr3_nt: TGTGCCAGCTTCTACAGGGCGGGGGGAGCGTATGGCTACACCTTC
v_call: TRBV28; d_call: TRBD1; clone_size: once; j_call: TRBJ2-7; cdr3_aa: CAGQGGAEQYF; cdr3_nt: TGTGCCGGACAGGGGGGAGCCGAGCAGTACTTC
v_call: TRBV5-1; d_call: TRBD1; clone_size: NA; j_call: TRBJ1-1; cdr3_aa: CASSPGQGNTEAFF; cdr3_nt: TGCGCCAGCAGCCCCGGACAGGGGAACACTGAAGCTTTCTTT
v_call: TRBV12-5; d_call: TRBD2; clone_size: NA; j_call: TRBJ2-2; cdr3_aa: CASGSTSGRHVGTGELFF; cdr3_nt: TGTGCTAGTGGTTCGACTAGCGGGAGACATGTGGGGACCGGGGAGCTGTTTTTT
v_call: TRBV15; d_call: NA; clone_size: NA; j_call: TRBJ1-6; cdr3_aa: CATSSGSTYGNSPLHF; cdr3_nt: TGTGCCACCAGCAGTGGTTCCACGTACGGTAATTCACCCCTCCACTTT
v_call: TRBV27; d_call: NA; clone_size: NA; j_call: TRBJ2-2; cdr3_aa: CASTQARAANTGELFF; cdr3_nt: TGTGCCAGCACCCAAGCGAGGGCCGCGAACACCGGGGAGCTGTTTTTT
v_call: TRBV7-3; d_call: NA; clone_size: NA; j_call: TRBJ2-3; cdr3_aa: CASSFPGQNTDTQYF; cdr3_nt: TGTGCCAGCAGCTTCCCCGGACAGAACACAGATACGCAGTATTTT
v_call: TRBV9; d_call: NA; clone_size: NA; j_call: TRBJ1-1; cdr3_aa: CASSVGGPHTEAFF; cdr3_nt: TGTGCCAGCAGCGTAGGGGGGCCGCACACTGAAGCTTTCTTT
v_call: TRBV2; d_call: NA; clone_size: NA; j_call: TRBJ2-1; cdr3_aa: CARDSSYNEQFF; cdr3_nt: TGTGCCAGGGACAGCTCCTACAATGAGCAGTTCTTC
v_call: TRBV2; d_call: NA; clone_size: NA; j_call: TRBJ2-7; cdr3_aa: CASSPSSYEQYF; cdr3_nt: TGTGCCAGCAGTCCATCCAGCTACGAGCAGTACTTC
v_call: TRBV3-1/TRBV3-2; d_call: TRBD2; clone_size: NA; j_call: TRBJ2-2; cdr3_aa: CASQLAGEVGNTGELFF; cdr3_nt: TGTGCCAGCCAATTAGCGGGAGAGGTCGGGAACACCGGGGAGCTGTTTTTT
v_call: TRBV19; d_call: NA; clone_size: NA; j_call: TRBJ2-7; cdr3_aa: CASSPSWRYEQYF; cdr3_nt: TGTGCCAGTAGTCCTAGTTGGCGCTACGAGCAGTACTTC
v_call: TRBV5-1; d_call: NA; clone_size: NA; j_call: TRBJ2-7; cdr3_aa: CASSDRLSTYEQYF; cdr3_nt: TGCGCCAGCAGCGACAGGCTTTCAACCTACGAGCAGTACTTC
v_call: TRBV28; d_call: TRBD1; clone_size: NA; j_call: TRBJ2-7; cdr3_aa: CASTTPGQGGGEQYF; cdr3_nt: TGTGCCAGCACCACGCCTGGACAGGGTGGTGGGGAGCAGTACTTC
v_call: TRBV11-2; d_call: NA; clone_size: NA; j_call: TRBJ1-1; cdr3_aa: CASSLVATTEAFF; cdr3_nt: TGTGCCAGCAGCTTAGTGGCAACCACTGAAGCTTTCTTT
v_call: TRBV11-1; d_call: TRBD2; clone_size: NA; j_call: TRBJ2-1; cdr3_aa: CASSPLAGGPNEQFF; cdr3_nt: TGTGCCAGCAGCCCCCTAGCGGGAGGGCCCAATGAGCAGTTCTTC
v_call: TRBV11-3; d_call: NA; clone_size: once; j_call: TRBJ2-2; cdr3_aa: CASRQMAGIGELFF; cdr3_nt: TGTGCCAGCAGACAAATGGCAGGGATCGGGGAGCTGTTTTTT
v_call: TRBV3-1/TRBV3-2; d_call: NA; clone_size: NA; j_call: TRBJ2-1; cdr3_aa: CASSQFAEEGEQFF; cdr3_nt: TGTGCCAGCAGCCAATTCGCCGAAGAGGGTGAGCAGTTCTTC
v_call: TRBV6-2/TRBV6-3; d_call: TRBD2; clone_size: NA; j_call: TRBJ2-3; cdr3_aa: CASSYAGEHTDTQYF; cdr3_nt: TGTGCCAGCAGTTACGCGGGAGAGCACACAGATACGCAGTATTTT
v_call: TRBV6-2/TRBV6-3; d_call: NA; clone_size: NA; j_call: TRBJ1-5; cdr3_aa: CASSYGGGSYSNQPQHF; cdr3_nt: TGTGCCAGCAGTTACGGAGGAGGCAGTTATAGCAATCAGCCCCAGCATTTT
v_call: TRBV5-1; d_call: TRBD1; clone_size: NA; j_call: TRBJ2-5; cdr3_aa: CASSFNRDRGETQYF; cdr3_nt: TGCGCCAGCAGCTTTAACCGGGACAGGGGTGAGACCCAGTACTTC
v_call: TRBV9; d_call: NA; clone_size: NA; j_call: TRBJ2-5; cdr3_aa: CASSVGLAWETQYF; cdr3_nt: TGTGCCAGCAGCGTAGGGCTAGCATGGGAGACCCAGTACTTC
v_call: TRBV29-1; d_call: NA; clone_size: NA; j_call: TRBJ2-5; cdr3_aa: CSVGAGKGETQYF; cdr3_nt: TGCAGCGTGGGGGCGGGCAAGGGGGAGACCCAGTACTTC
v_call: TRBV15; d_call: NA; clone_size: few; j_call: TRBJ2-5; cdr3_aa: CATSRGPGSGETQYF; cdr3_nt: TGTGCCACCAGCAGAGGGCCCGGCAGCGGGGAGACCCAGTACTTC
v_call: TRBV19; d_call: TRBD2; clone_size: NA; j_call: TRBJ2-7; cdr3_aa: CASSIDIGTTYEQYF; cdr3_nt: TGTGCCAGTAGTATAGATATCGGGACTACCTACGAGCAGTACTTC
v_call: TRBV6-6; d_call: TRBD1; clone_size: NA; j_call: TRBJ1-2; cdr3_aa: CASSQLRQGKMGYGYTF; cdr3_nt: TGTGCCAGCAGTCAACTCCGACAGGGCAAAATGGGCTATGGCTACACCTTC
v_call: TRBV11-1; d_call: TRBD1; clone_size: NA; j_call: TRBJ2-7; cdr3_aa: CASSTDRGLDEQYF; cdr3_nt: TGTGCCAGCAGCACCGACAGGGGGCTCGACGAGCAGTACTTC
v_call: TRBV6-5; d_call: TRBD2; clone_size: NA; j_call: TRBJ2-7; cdr3_aa: CASRDYDSGGQYF; cdr3_nt: TGTGCCAGCCGGGACTACGACTCCGGAGGGCAGTACTTC
v_call: TRBV18; d_call: TRBD2; clone_size: NA; j_call: TRBJ2-1; cdr3_aa: CASSPPSLAVNEQFF; cdr3_nt: TGTGCCAGCTCACCACCCAGTCTAGCGGTTAATGAGCAGTTCTTC
v_call: TRBV11-2; d_call: NA; clone_size: NA; j_call: TRBJ2-1; cdr3_aa: CASSLGPRGETYNEQFF; cdr3_nt: TGTGCCAGCAGCTTAGGGCCCCGGGGTGAAACCTACAATGAGCAGTTCTTC
v_call: TRBV5-4; d_call: TRBD1; clone_size: few; j_call: TRBJ2-7; cdr3_aa: CASSFAGTGSYEQYF; cdr3_nt: TGTGCCAGCAGCTTTGCCGGGACAGGATCCTACGAGCAGTACTTC
v_call: TRBV28; d_call: NA; clone_size: NA; j_call: TRBJ1-2; cdr3_aa: CASSYRGIGYGYTF; cdr3_nt: TGTGCCAGCAGTTATAGGGGAATTGGGTATGGCTACACCTTC
v_call: TRBV7-9; d_call: NA; clone_size: NA; j_call: TRBJ1-6; cdr3_aa: CASSPSQRGSPLHF; cdr3_nt: TGTGCCAGCAGCCCCTCTCAACGGGGTTCACCCCTCCACTTT
v_call: TRBV5-1; d_call: TRBD2; clone_size: once; j_call: TRBJ2-7; cdr3_aa: CASSSPRGGVIYEQYF; cdr3_nt: TGCGCCAGCAGCTCGCCCCGGGGGGGGGTGATCTACGAGCAGTACTTC
v_call: TRBV19; d_call: TRBD1; clone_size: NA; j_call: TRBJ2-7; cdr3_aa: CASSGDREGEQYF; cdr3_nt: TGTGCCAGTAGTGGGGACAGGGAGGGCGAGCAGTACTTC
v_call: TRBV2; d_call: TRBD2; clone_size: NA; j_call: TRBJ2-2; cdr3_aa: CASRGLAGGNGELFF; cdr3_nt: TGTGCCAGCCGTGGACTAGCGGGAGGTAACGGGGAGCTGTTTTTT
v_call: TRBV10-1; d_call: TRBD2; clone_size: NA; j_call: TRBJ2-1; cdr3_aa: CASGGLAGPEQFF; cdr3_nt: TGCGCCAGCGGGGGACTAGCGGGCCCTGAGCAGTTCTTC
v_call: TRBV7-2; d_call: NA; clone_size: NA; j_call: TRBJ2-1; cdr3_aa: CASSLEAMASELWNEQFF; cdr3_nt: TGTGCCAGCAGCTTAGAAGCAATGGCTAGCGAGCTGTGGAATGAGCAGTTCTTC
v_call: TRBV19; d_call: TRBD1; clone_size: NA; j_call: TRBJ2-1; cdr3_aa: CASTSTGDHEQFF; cdr3_nt: TGTGCCAGTACCTCAACAGGGGATCATGAGCAGTTCTTC
v_call: TRBV12-5; d_call: NA; clone_size: NA; j_call: TRBJ1-5; cdr3_aa: CASGLVSGFQPQHF; cdr3_nt: TGTGCTAGTGGTTTGGTTTCGGGTTTTCAGCCCCAGCATTTT
v_call: TRBV19; d_call: NA; clone_size: NA; j_call: TRBJ1-2; cdr3_aa: CASSRVQATGGYGYTF; cdr3_nt: TGTGCCAGTAGTAGGGTACAGGCGACCGGTGGCTATGGCTACACCTTC
v_call: TRBV12-5; d_call: NA; clone_size: NA; j_call: TRBJ2-7; cdr3_aa: CASGPGEEQYF; cdr3_nt: TGTGCTAGTGGTCCCGGAGAGGAGCAGTACTTC
v_call: TRBV4-1; d_call: NA; clone_size: NA; j_call: TRBJ2-7; cdr3_aa: CASSQRWGGYEQYF; cdr3_nt: TGCGCCAGCAGCCAACGGTGGGGAGGCTACGAGCAGTACTTC